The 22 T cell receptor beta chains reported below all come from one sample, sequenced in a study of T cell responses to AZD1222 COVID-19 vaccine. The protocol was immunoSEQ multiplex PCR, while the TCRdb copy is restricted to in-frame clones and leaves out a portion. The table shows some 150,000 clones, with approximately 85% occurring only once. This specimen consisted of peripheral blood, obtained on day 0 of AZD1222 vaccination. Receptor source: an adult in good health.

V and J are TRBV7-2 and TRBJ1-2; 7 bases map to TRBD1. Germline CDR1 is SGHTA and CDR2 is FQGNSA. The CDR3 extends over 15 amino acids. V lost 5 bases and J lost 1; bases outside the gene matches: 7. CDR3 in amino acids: CASSLQTGDNYGYTF. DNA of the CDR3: TGTGCCAGCAGCCTACAAACAGGGGATAACTATGGCTACACCTTC.

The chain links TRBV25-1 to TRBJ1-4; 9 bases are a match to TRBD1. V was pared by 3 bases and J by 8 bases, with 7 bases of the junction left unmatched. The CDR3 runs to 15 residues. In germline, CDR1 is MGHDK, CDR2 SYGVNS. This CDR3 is CASSDPGQGKEKLFF. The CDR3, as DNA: TGTGCCAGCAGTGATCCGGGACAGGGTAAAGAAAAACTGTTTTTT.

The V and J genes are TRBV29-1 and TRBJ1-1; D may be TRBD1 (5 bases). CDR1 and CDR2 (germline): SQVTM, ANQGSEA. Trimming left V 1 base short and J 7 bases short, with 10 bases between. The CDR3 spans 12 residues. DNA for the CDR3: TGCAGCGTTGAAGTTGACAGAGGTGAAGCTTTCTTT. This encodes CSVEVDRGEAFF.

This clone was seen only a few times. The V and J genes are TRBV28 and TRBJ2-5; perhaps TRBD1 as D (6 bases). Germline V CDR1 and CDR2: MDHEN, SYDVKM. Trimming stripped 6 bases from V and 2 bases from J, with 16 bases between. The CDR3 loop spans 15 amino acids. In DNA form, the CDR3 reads TGTGCCAGCAGCCAGGAACAGGGTGGGCAAGAGACCCAGTACTTC. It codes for CASSQEQGGQETQYF.

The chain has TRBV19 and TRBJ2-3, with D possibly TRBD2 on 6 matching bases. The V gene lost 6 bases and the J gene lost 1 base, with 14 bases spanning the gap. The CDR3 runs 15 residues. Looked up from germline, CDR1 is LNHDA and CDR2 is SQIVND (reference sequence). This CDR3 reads CASRPPGLRTDTQYF. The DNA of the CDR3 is TGTGCCAGTAGACCTCCGGGACTCCGCACAGATACGCAGTATTTT.

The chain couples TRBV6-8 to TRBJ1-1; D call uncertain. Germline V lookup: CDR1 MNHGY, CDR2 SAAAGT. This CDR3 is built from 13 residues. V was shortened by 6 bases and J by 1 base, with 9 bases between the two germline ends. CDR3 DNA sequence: TGTGCCAGCAGGGGCATCCAGAACACTGAAGCTTTCTTT. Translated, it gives CASRGIQNTEAFF.

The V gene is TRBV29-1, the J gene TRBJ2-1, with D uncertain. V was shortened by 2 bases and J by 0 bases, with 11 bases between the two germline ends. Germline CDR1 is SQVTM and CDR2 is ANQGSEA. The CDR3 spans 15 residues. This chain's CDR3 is CSVERDTISYNEQFF. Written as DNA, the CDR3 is TGCAGCGTTGAACGTGACACCATCTCCTACAATGAGCAGTTCTTC.

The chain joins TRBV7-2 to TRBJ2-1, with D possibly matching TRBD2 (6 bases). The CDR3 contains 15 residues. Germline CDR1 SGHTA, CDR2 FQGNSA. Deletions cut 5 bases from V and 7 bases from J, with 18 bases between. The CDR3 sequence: CASSPPGTVLNEQFF. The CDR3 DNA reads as TGTGCCAGCAGCCCCCCCGGGACTGTTTTGAATGAGCAGTTCTTC.

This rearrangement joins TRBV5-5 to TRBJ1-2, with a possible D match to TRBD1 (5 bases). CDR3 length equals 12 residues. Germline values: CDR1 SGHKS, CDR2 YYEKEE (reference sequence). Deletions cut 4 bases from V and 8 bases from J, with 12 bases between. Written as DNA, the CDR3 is TGTGCCAGCAGCCTCGACAGATTCGGCTACACCTTC. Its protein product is CASSLDRFGYTF.

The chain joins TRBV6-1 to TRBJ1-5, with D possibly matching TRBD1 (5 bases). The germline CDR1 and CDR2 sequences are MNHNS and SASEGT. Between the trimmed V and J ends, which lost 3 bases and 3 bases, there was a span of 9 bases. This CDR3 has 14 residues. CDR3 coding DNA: TGTGCCAGCAGTGATTCAGGGTACAATCAGCCCCAGCATTTT. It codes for CASSDSGYNQPQHF.

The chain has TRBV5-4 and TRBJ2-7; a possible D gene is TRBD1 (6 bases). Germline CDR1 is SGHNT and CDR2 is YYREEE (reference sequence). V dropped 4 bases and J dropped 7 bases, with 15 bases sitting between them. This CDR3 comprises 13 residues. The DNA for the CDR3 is TGTGCCAGCAGCCGCACAGGGTCAGGGGAGCAGTACTTC. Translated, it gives CASSRTGSGEQYF.

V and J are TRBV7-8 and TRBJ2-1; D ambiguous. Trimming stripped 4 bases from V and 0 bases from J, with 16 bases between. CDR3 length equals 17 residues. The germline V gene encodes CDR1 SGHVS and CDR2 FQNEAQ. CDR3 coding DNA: TGTGCCAGCAGCTACCCCGCAAAGGTCAACTCCTACAATGAGCAGTTCTTC. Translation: CASSYPAKVNSYNEQFF.

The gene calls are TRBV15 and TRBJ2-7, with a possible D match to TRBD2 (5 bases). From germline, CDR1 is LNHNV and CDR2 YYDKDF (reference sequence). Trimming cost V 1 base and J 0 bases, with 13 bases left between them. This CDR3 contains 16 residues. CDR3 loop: CATSRVTSGSSYEQYF. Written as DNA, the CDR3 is TGTGCCACCAGCAGAGTAACATCGGGGAGCTCCTACGAGCAGTACTTC.

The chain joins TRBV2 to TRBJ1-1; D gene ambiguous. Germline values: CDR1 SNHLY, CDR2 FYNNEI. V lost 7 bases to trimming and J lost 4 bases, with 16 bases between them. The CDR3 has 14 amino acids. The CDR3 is CASMSWAGSTEAFF. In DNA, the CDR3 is TGTGCCAGCATGTCCTGGGCAGGAAGCACTGAAGCTTTCTTT.

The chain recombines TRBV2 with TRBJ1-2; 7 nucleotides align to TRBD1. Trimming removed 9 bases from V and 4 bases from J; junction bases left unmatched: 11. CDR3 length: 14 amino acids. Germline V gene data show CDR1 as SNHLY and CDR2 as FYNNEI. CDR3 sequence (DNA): TGTGCCAGTCACAACTCGGGACAGCTCTATGGCTACACCTTC. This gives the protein CASHNSGQLYGYTF.

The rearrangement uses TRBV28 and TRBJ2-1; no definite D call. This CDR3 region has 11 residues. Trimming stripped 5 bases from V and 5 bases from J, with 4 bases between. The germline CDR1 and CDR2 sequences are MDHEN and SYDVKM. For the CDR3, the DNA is TGTGCCAGCAGTCTGAACAATGAGCAGTTCTTC. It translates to CASSLNNEQFF.

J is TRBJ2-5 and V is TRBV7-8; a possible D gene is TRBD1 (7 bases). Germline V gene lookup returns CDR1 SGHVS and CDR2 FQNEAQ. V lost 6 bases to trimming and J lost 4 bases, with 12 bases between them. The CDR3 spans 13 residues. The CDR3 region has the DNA TGTGCCAGCAGAACCAGGGGGGCAGAGACCCAGTACTTC. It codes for CASRTRGAETQYF.

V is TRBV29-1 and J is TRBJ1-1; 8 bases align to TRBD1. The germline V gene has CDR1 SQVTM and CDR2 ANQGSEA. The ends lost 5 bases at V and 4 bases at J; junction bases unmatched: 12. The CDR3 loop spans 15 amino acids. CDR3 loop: CSVSGVQGAVTEAFF. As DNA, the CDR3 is TGCAGCGTTTCGGGCGTGCAGGGGGCCGTCACTGAAGCTTTCTTT.

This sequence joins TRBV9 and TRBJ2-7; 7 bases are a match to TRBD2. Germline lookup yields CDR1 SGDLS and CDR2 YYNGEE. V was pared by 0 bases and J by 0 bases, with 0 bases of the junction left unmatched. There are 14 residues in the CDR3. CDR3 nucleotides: TGTGCCAGCAGCGTAGGGGACTACTCCTACGAGCAGTACTTC. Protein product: CASSVGDYSYEQYF.

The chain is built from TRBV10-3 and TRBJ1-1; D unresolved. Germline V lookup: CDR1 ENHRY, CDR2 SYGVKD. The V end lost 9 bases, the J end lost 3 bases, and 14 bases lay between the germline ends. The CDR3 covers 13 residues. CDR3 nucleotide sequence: TGTGCCATGAAGGCGGTCGAGGACACTGAAGCTTTCTTT. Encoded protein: CAMKAVEDTEAFF.

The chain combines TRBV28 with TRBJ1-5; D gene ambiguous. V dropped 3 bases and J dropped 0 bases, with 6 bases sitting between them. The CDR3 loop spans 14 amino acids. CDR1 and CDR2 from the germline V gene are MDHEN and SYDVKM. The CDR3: CASSFEYSNQPQHF. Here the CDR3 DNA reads TGTGCCAGCAGTTTTGAGTATAGCAATCAGCCCCAGCATTTT.

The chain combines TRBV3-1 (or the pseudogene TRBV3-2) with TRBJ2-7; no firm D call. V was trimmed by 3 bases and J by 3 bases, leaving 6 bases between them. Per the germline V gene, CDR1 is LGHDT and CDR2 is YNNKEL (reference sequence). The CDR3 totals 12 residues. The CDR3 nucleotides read TGTGCCAGCAGCCAGACGGTCTACGAGCAGTACTTC. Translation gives CASSQTVYEQYF.